This T cell receptor beta chain was recovered during a study of T cells in Graves' hyperthyroidism and ophthalmopathy. This CDR3 has 15 residues. Germline CDR1 and CDR2: GTSNPN and SVGIG (reference sequence). The V segment lost 2 bases and the J segment 4 bases; nucleotides outside the gene matches: 10. This clonotype was detected many times. The antigen is undetermined. Using RNA transcripts as the source, TCR beta CDR3 regions were amplified. TCR CDR3 regions were first amplified by RT-PCR with HTBI primers. MiXCR, applied by TCRdb to the multiplex PCR reads, yields one record per CDR3 protein. Here the sample spans 310,000 or so distinct CDR3 sequences, over 15% being singletons. Points from the study as a whole: Ophthalmopathy was told apart from stable hyperthyroidism by a 13 V-J model.

This receptor was obtained from a woman aged 55-69 years with Graves' ophthalmopathy. The rearrangement joins TRBV30 to TRBJ1-1, with 7 bases fitting TRBD1. The sequenced sample consisted of blood. The CDR3 here is CAWSPPRQGFTEAFF. CDR3 in DNA: TGTGCCTGGAGTCCGCCGAGACAGGGATTCACTGAAGCTTTCTTT.